Presented here are 27 T cell receptor beta chains from one specimen sequenced in a study of molecular identifiers for immune sequencing clone quantification. MiXCR, run by TCRdb on the PCR reads, gives a single entry per CDR3 protein. The sample yields some 97,000 distinct CDR3 sequences, roughly a third seen once. The sequenced sample consisted of naive CD8+ T cells from blood, with Jurkat cell RNA spiked in. Described subset: FACS-sorted CD8+CD4-CCR7+CD45RA+ naive T cells. Every receptor here comes from a human donor in good health. Some libraries in this study had Jurkat cell RNA spiked in.

This clonotype came up a few times. The V and J genes are TRBV10-3 and TRBJ2-7, with D perhaps assigned TRBD1 or TRBD2 (5 bases each). V was cut by 10 bases and J by 0 bases, with 10 bases left in between. The CDR3 has 12 amino acids. Germline values: CDR1 ENHRY, CDR2 SYGVKD. The CDR3 protein is CATLGTSYEQYF. The CDR3, as DNA: TGTGCCACCTTGGGGACCTCCTACGAGCAGTACTTC.

For this clonotype: This clone may be a read error of a much larger clone one base away. The CDR3 region is CASSWTNGANNEQFF. CDR3 in DNA: TGTGCCAGCAGTTGGACTAACGGAGCGAACAATGAGCAGTTCTTC. The J gene is TRBJ2-1, the V gene TRBV7-2; D is possibly TRBD2 (6 bases). CDR1 and CDR2 (germline): SGHTA, FQGNSA. This CDR3 region has 15 residues. Trimming took 6 bases from V and 5 from J, leaving 17 bases between them.

The chain couples TRBV24-1 to TRBJ2-7; 10 nucleotides align to TRBD1. The V gene's germline CDR1 is KGHDR and CDR2 SFDVKD. The CDR3 is 16 amino acids. Germline trimming cut 4 bases from V and 2 bases from J; bases unmatched to any gene: 7. The CDR3 DNA reads as TGTGCCACCAGTGAGAGGACCGGGACAGGGGCCTACGAGCAGTACTTC. Translating it yields CATSERTGTGAYEQYF.

This clonotype was counted a few times. The chain uses TRBV12-3 or TRBV12-4 and TRBJ2-1, with D maybe TRBD2 (5 bases). There are 13 residues in the CDR3. Deletions cut 6 bases from V and 9 bases from J, with 15 bases between. CDR3 bases: TGTGCCAGCAGAGCCGGGCCCGCGGGTGAGCAGTTCTTC. Protein: CASRAGPAGEQFF.

About this clonotype itself: The junction departs from the called germline gene at one end, perhaps through a read error. The rearrangement links TRBV20-1 to TRBJ1-5; D unresolved. The length of the CDR3 is 14 residues. Germline V gives CDR1 DFQATT, CDR2 SNEGSKA (reference sequence). DNA of the CDR3: TGCAGTGCGAGAGGCATAAGGGTAAATCAGCCCCAGCATTTT. This sequence encodes CSARGIRVNQPQHF.

V usage is TRBV28 and J usage is TRBJ2-3; tentatively, D is TRBD1 or TRBD2 (6 bases each). V was pared by 4 bases and J by 1 base, with 15 bases between. Germline V lookup: CDR1 MDHEN, CDR2 SYDVKM. The CDR3 is 16 residues long. In nucleotides, the CDR3 is TGTGCCAGCAGTTCCATTAGGGGGGCCCGCACAGATACGCAGTATTTT. Protein sequence: CASSSIRGARTDTQYF.

The gene calls are TRBV4-1 and TRBJ2-7; D possibly matches TRBD1 or TRBD2 (5 bases each). The germline V gene has CDR1 MGHRA and CDR2 YSYEKL. This CDR3 spans 17 amino acids. V was pared by 0 bases and J by 0 bases, with 15 bases between. CDR3 sequence (DNA): TGCGCCAGCAGCCAAGACGTGTCGGGACGCGCCTCCTACGAGCAGTACTTC. This gives the protein CASSQDVSGRASYEQYF.

Regarding this clonotype: The junction shows a germline mismatch at one end, possibly a read error. This rearrangement joins TRBV5-6 to TRBJ1-2; D call uncertain. The germline V gene encodes CDR1 SGHDT and CDR2 YYEEEE. The CDR3 is 16 residues long. CDR3 in DNA: TGTGCCAGCAGCTTGGCCGGATGGGATGGCAACTATAGCTACACCTTC. Its protein product is CASSLAGWDGNYSYTF.

This clonotype has a count of ten or more. V gene TRBV9 combines with J gene TRBJ2-3; D gene ambiguous. The V and J ends lost 3 bases and 3 bases respectively, with 5 bases between them. From germline, CDR1 is SGDLS and CDR2 YYNGEE. The CDR3 is 12 amino acids. The CDR3 DNA sequence: TGTGCCAGCAGCGGTTTGACAGATACGCAGTATTTT. It specifies CASSGLTDTQYF.

This clonotype was seen at least ten times. V and J are TRBV9 and TRBJ2-3, with 7 nucleotides matching TRBD2. The CDR3 extends over 16 amino acids. V dropped 2 bases and J dropped 2; count of bases not matched to a gene: 8. Per the germline V gene, CDR1 is SGDLS and CDR2 is YYNGEE. CDR3 bases: TGTGCCAGCAGCGTCTCGACTAGCACGGCCACAGATACGCAGTATTTT. It codes for CASSVSTSTATDTQYF.

This sequence joins TRBV20-1 and TRBJ2-7; D gene unclear. CDR3 length equals 13 residues. V was trimmed by 0 bases and J by 0 bases, leaving 6 bases between them. CDR1 is DFQATT and CDR2 is SNEGSKA in the germline V gene (reference sequence). The CDR3 here is CSAREAYSYEQYF. CDR3 nucleotides: TGCAGTGCTAGAGAGGCTTACTCCTACGAGCAGTACTTC.

With respect to this clonotype: This could be a read error, since a much larger clone is one nucleotide away. The J gene is TRBJ1-5, the V gene TRBV5-1; D possibly corresponds to TRBD1 (6 bases). The CDR3 length is 17 residues. Germline V gene sequence: CDR1 SGHRS, CDR2 YFSETQ. This chain's CDR3 is CASSLEGGPYSYQPQHF. The DNA for the CDR3 is TGCGCCAGCAGCCTTGAGGGGGGCCCATATAGCTATCAGCCCCAGCATTTT.

This clonotype was seen repeatedly, ten times or more. This chain uses TRBV7-9 with TRBJ2-7, with D maybe TRBD2 (6 bases). The V end lost 7 bases, the J end lost 3 bases, and 16 bases lay between the germline ends. Germline V gene data show CDR1 as SEHNR and CDR2 as FQNEAQ (reference sequence). CDR3 length equals 14 residues. CDR3 sequence reads: CASTGGPGSYEQYF. The CDR3 nucleotides read TGTGCCAGCACCGGCGGGCCCGGGAGCTACGAGCAGTACTTC.

Many counts were recorded for this clonotype. The chain combines TRBV7-8 with TRBJ1-1, with 7 bases aligning to TRBD1. The germline V gene has CDR1 SGHVS and CDR2 FQNEAQ. Losses at the gene ends were 3 bases for V and 5 bases for J; bases not matched to a gene: 6. This CDR3 has 14 amino acids. The CDR3: CASSFSGGVTEAFF. The CDR3 DNA reads as TGTGCCAGCAGCTTCTCAGGGGGGGTTACTGAAGCTTTCTTT.

This rearrangement joins TRBV3-1 to TRBJ2-7; no reliable D call. Germline lookup yields CDR1 LGHDT and CDR2 YNNKEL (reference sequence). CDR3 size: 14 residues. The ends were cut back, 0 bases at V and 3 bases at J, with 9 bases in the middle. For the CDR3, the DNA is TGTGCCAGCAGCCAAGAAGTAGCCAACTACGAGCAGTACTTC. Translation: CASSQEVANYEQYF.

With respect to this clonotype: A read error is possible here, since a much larger clone lies one base away. The V and J genes are TRBV7-2 and TRBJ2-1, with 12 bases that match TRBD2. This CDR3 is built from 17 residues. The V segment lost 5 bases and the J segment 6 bases; nucleotides outside the gene matches: 11. Per the germline V gene, CDR1 is SGHTA and CDR2 is FQGNSA. The CDR3 coding sequence is TGTGCCAGCAGCCTCCGACTAGCGGGAGTATTAACCAATGAGCAGTTCTTC. Translated, it gives CASSLRLAGVLTNEQFF. Filled out from reference TRBV7-2 and TRBJ2-1, the complete variable domain reads GAGVSQSPSNKVTEKGKDVELRCDPISGHTALYWYRQSLGQGLEFLIYFQGNSAPDKSGLPSDRFSAERTGGSVSTLTIQRTQQEDSAVYLCASSLRLAGVLTNEQFFGPGTRLTVL.

This clonotype appeared a few times. V gene TRBV27 combines with J gene TRBJ1-5; a weak D match, TRBD1 (5 bases). Trimming took 4 bases from V and 6 from J, leaving 10 bases between them. The CDR3 is made up of 13 amino acids. CDR1 is MNHEY and CDR2 is SMNVEV in the germline V gene (reference sequence). CDR3 DNA sequence: TGTGCCAGCAGTTGGGCCGGGGCTCAGCCCCAGCATTTT. This sequence encodes CASSWAGAQPQHF.

This clonotype was counted only a few times. This rearrangement joins TRBV20-1 to TRBJ2-7, with D hard to call. The CDR3 consists of 14 residues. Trimming shortened V by 3 bases and J by 3 bases, and 15 bases separated the two germline ends. Germline values: CDR1 DFQATT, CDR2 SNEGSKA (reference sequence). CDR3 coding DNA: TGCAGTGCTAGTCGTTTAGCCGAGCGCTACGAGCAGTACTTC. Residues: CSASRLAERYEQYF.

The table lists this clonotype with a few counts. The rearrangement links TRBV15 to TRBJ2-2; no firm D call. CDR3 length: 17 residues. V lost 1 base and J 1 base, leaving 13 bases between the germline ends. The germline V gene has CDR1 LNHNV and CDR2 YYDKDF (reference sequence). The CDR3 DNA follows: TGTGCCACCAGCAGAGGAGGCAGATCTAAGAACACCGGGGAGCTGTTTTTT. Translated: CATSRGGRSKNTGELFF.

The genes are TRBV21-1 and TRBJ2-2; the DNA was not compared with TRBD1, the D call given in the table. TRBV21-1 is a known pseudogene. This CDR3 spans 15 amino acids. DNA of the CDR3: TGTGCCAGCAGCAAAGTGGACAGGGATGCCGGGGAGCTGTTTTTT. Its protein is CASSKVDRDAGELFF.

The rearrangement uses TRBV27 and TRBJ2-7; the match to TRBD1 covers 8 bases. CDR1 is MNHEY, CDR2 SMNVEV, per germline (reference sequence). The V and J ends lost 3 bases and 7 bases, in that order; junction bases with no gene match: 8. The CDR3 loop spans 14 amino acids. Here the CDR3 DNA reads TGTGCCAGCAGTTTGAATCCAGGGGGCGAGGAGCAGTACTTC. It encodes CASSLNPGGEEQYF.

This clonotype was found a few times. The chain joins TRBV11-2 to TRBJ2-7; tentatively, D is TRBD1 or TRBD2 (6 bases each). Germline assignment: CDR1 SGHAT and CDR2 FQNNGV. V lost 3 bases and J lost 6, with 12 bases in between. The CDR3 spans 13 residues. The CDR3 loop reads CASSFHSGAEQYF. DNA for the CDR3: TGTGCCAGCAGCTTCCATTCGGGGGCCGAGCAGTACTTC.

The CDR3 protein is CASSLVVDRSRYEQYF. Written as DNA, the CDR3 is TGTGCCAGCAGTTTAGTCGTGGACAGGTCTCGCTACGAGCAGTACTTC. J is TRBJ2-7 and V is TRBV27; TRBD1 aligns across 7 bases. V lost 2 bases and J lost 3; bases outside the gene matches: 10. This CDR3 contains 16 residues. CDR1 is MNHEY and CDR2 is SMNVEV in the germline V gene (reference sequence).

The chain uses TRBV9 and TRBJ2-3, with D possibly TRBD2 on 6 matching bases. In germline, CDR1 is SGDLS, CDR2 YYNGEE. Deletions cut 1 base from V and 2 bases from J, with 17 bases between. The CDR3 sequence is 17 residues long. CDR3: CASSVNSPAGPTDTQYF. In DNA, the CDR3 is TGTGCCAGCAGCGTAAATTCGCCGGCGGGACCCACAGATACGCAGTATTTT.

The chain has TRBV7-2 and TRBJ2-5; possible D gene TRBD2, 6 bases. The CDR3 is 15 residues long. The V and J ends lost 5 bases and 4 bases respectively, with 17 bases between them. Germline V gene data show CDR1 as SGHTA and CDR2 as FQGNSA. The CDR3 spells CASSPTSGRLETQYF. The CDR3 nucleotides are TGTGCCAGCAGCCCGACAAGCGGGCGACTAGAGACCCAGTACTTC.

V and J are TRBV4-3 and TRBJ2-3, with D perhaps TRBD1 (5 bases). This CDR3 region has 15 residues. Trimming removed 1 base at V and 8 bases at J, with 16 bases between. Germline V gives CDR1 LGHNA, CDR2 YSLEER. As DNA, the CDR3 is TGCGCCAGCAGCCAAGGGCAGGGCTTAAGTGGTACGCAGTATTTT. It encodes CASSQGQGLSGTQYF.

As regards this clonotype: The conserved closing phenylalanine or tryptophan is absent in this CDR3, likely reflecting a read error. The rearrangement uses TRBV9 and TRBJ2-3, with D perhaps TRBD1 or TRBD2 (5 bases each). This CDR3 is 12 amino acids long. Trimming shortened V by 4 bases and J by 5 bases, and 8 bases separated the two germline ends. Germline V lookup: CDR1 SGDLS, CDR2 YYNGEE. The CDR3 bases are TGTGCCAGCAGCCAGAGGGGAGATACGCAGTATATT. Translating it yields CASSQRGDTQYI.